This entry lists 32 T cell receptor beta chains sequenced from one sample in a study of blood T cell repertoires in COVID-19. Assay: immunoSEQ multiplex PCR; the TCRdb copy retains only in-frame clones and omits some. The repertoire holds approximately 250,000 clones, with around 86% as singletons. The sequenced sample consisted of peripheral blood. The receptors originated from a man in his forties or fifties with active or convalescent COVID-19.

The rearrangement joins TRBV12-3 or TRBV12-4 to TRBJ1-2, with D uncertain. This CDR3 is built from 12 residues. Trimming shortened V by 7 bases and J by 1 base, and 7 bases separated the two germline ends. This chain's CDR3 is CASTQDNYGYTF. The CDR3 DNA reads as TGTGCCAGCACCCAGGATAACTATGGCTACACCTTC.

Only one count was recorded for this clone. The rearrangement uses TRBV24-1 and TRBJ2-2; 7 positions match TRBD1. The CDR3 length is 16 residues. The germline CDR1 and CDR2 sequences are KGHDR and SFDVKD. V lost 6 bases to trimming and J lost 1 base; unmatched junction nucleotides: 7. The CDR3 sequence is CATSLTGTENTGELFF. In DNA form, the CDR3 reads TGTGCCACCAGTCTTACCGGGACAGAGAACACCGGGGAGCTGTTTTTT.

V is TRBV6-6 and J is TRBJ2-7, with 12 bases identical to TRBD2. Unmatched junction bases numbered 5, after V lost 6 bases and J lost 2 bases. The CDR3 length is 15 residues. CDR1 MNHNY and CDR2 SVGAGI come from the germline V gene (reference sequence). Written as DNA, the CDR3 is TGTGCCAGCAGCCCGAGACTAGCGGGGGCCTACGAGCAGTACTTC. As protein: CASSPRLAGAYEQYF.

The gene calls are TRBV10-1 and TRBJ2-5; D perhaps matches TRBD1 (5 bases). Between the trimmed V and J ends, which lost 5 bases and 5 bases, there was a span of 15 bases. The CDR3 covers 14 residues. Germline V gene data show CDR1 as WNHNN and CDR2 as SYGVQD (reference sequence). The CDR3 coding sequence is TGCGCCAGCAGTCCCAGGACGGCAGGGGAGACCCAGTACTTC. Its translation is CASSPRTAGETQYF.

This clone was seen a handful of times. V gene TRBV24-1 combines with J gene TRBJ1-5, with no clear D. Trimming pared 9 bases from V and 6 bases from J, leaving 14 bases between. CDR3 length: 13 amino acids. Per germline, CDR1 KGHDR and CDR2 SFDVKD. CDR3 sequence (DNA): TGTGCCACCGGCGGCCTAGCGGGTCAGCCCCAGCATTTT. This sequence encodes CATGGLAGQPQHF.

The chain couples TRBV18 to TRBJ2-7; 8 nucleotides line up with TRBD1. Germline lookup yields CDR1 KGHSH and CDR2 LQKENI. V trimming: 3 bases; J trimming: 4 bases; junction bases outside the gene matches: 5. The CDR3 sequence is 14 residues long. CDR3 coding DNA: TGTGCCAGCTCACCCCGGGACAGGAAGTACGAGCAGTACTTC. Translating gives CASSPRDRKYEQYF.

The chain joins TRBV4-1 to TRBJ1-5, with TRBD1 matching 9 bases. This CDR3 has 15 amino acids. After removal of 3 bases from V and 7 bases from J, the junction contained 7 bases not matched to a gene. In germline, CDR1 is MGHRA, CDR2 YSYEKL. The CDR3 is CASSQEDRGGQPQHF. CDR3 DNA sequence: TGCGCCAGCAGCCAGGAGGACAGGGGAGGGCAGCCCCAGCATTTT.

The V and J genes are TRBV10-3 and TRBJ1-6; 8 bases fit TRBD1. The CDR3 extends over 19 amino acids. V lost 2 bases and J lost 6; bases outside the gene matches: 15. The germline V gene has CDR1 ENHRY and CDR2 SYGVKD. The DNA for the CDR3 is TGTGCCATCAGTGAGGGTGTCAGGGACAGGCTTCTCTTTAATTCACCCCTCCACTTT. Protein product: CAISEGVRDRLLFNSPLHF.

This clone came up once. The rearrangement joins TRBV15 to TRBJ2-1; maybe TRBD1 (6 bases). Germline CDR1 reads LNHNV; CDR2 reads YYDKDF (reference sequence). Deletions cut 3 bases from V and 4 bases from J, with 7 bases between. CDR3 length: 13 residues. The CDR3 DNA sequence: TGTGCCACCAGCAGCGGACAGTACAATGAGCAGTTCTTC. It yields the protein CATSSGQYNEQFF.

Turning to this clone: Other nucleotide sequences from this sample produce the same CDR3. The CDR3 DNA follows: TGTGCCAGCAGCCAAGACGGGACAGGCTATAATTCACCCCTCCACTTT. Its translation: CASSQDGTGYNSPLHF. The V and J genes are TRBV3-1 (or the pseudogene TRBV3-2) and TRBJ1-6; 8 nucleotides align to TRBD1. V dropped 0 bases and J dropped 3; count of bases not matched to a gene: 1. The CDR3 runs to 16 residues. Germline V CDR1 and CDR2: LGHDT, YNNKEL (reference sequence).

The chain joins TRBV27 to TRBJ2-7, with D possibly matching TRBD1 (7 bases). This CDR3 is 16 amino acids long. Trimming took 0 bases from V and 2 from J, leaving 14 bases between them. From germline, CDR1 is MNHEY and CDR2 SMNVEV (reference sequence). The CDR3 reads CASSLSPQGGTYEQYF. In DNA, the CDR3 is TGTGCCAGCAGTTTATCCCCGCAGGGGGGCACCTACGAGCAGTACTTC.

This sequence joins TRBV10-3 and TRBJ2-3; no definite D call. Germline V gives CDR1 ENHRY, CDR2 SYGVKD. The CDR3 is made up of 11 amino acids. Trimming took 10 bases from V and 3 from J, leaving 8 bases between them. CDR3 protein: CATLQTDTQYF. DNA for the CDR3: TGTGCCACCTTACAAACAGATACGCAGTATTTT.

The chain carries TRBV13 and TRBJ2-1; a weak D match, TRBD1 (6 bases). V shed 3 bases and J shed 2 bases, with 17 bases lying between them. This CDR3 is built from 17 residues. CDR1 and CDR2 from the germline V gene are PRHDT and FYEKMQ (reference sequence). The CDR3 coding sequence is TGTGCCAGCAGCTTGCCCCCCGCAGGGGTGACCTACAATGAGCAGTTCTTC. Its translation is CASSLPPAGVTYNEQFF.

V usage is TRBV15 and J usage is TRBJ1-5; D is possibly TRBD1 (6 bases). V was shortened by 0 bases and J by 6 bases, with 18 bases between the two germline ends. There are 17 residues in the CDR3. Germline V gene lookup returns CDR1 LNHNV and CDR2 YYDKDF (reference sequence). The CDR3 coding sequence is TGTGCCACCAGCAGAGATTCTCTCGCCCAACAGGGTCAGCCCCAGCATTTT. This gives the protein CATSRDSLAQQGQPQHF.

The CDR3 reads CASSVVPGNSNQPQHF. The CDR3 nucleotides read TGTGCCAGCAGCGTGGTCCCGGGGAATAGCAATCAGCCCCAGCATTTT. The chain links TRBV2 to TRBJ1-5; D unclear. Germline V lookup: CDR1 SNHLY, CDR2 FYNNEI. The CDR3 has 16 amino acids. The germline V and J ends were trimmed by 6 bases and 0 bases, with 15 bases remaining between them. Together with reference TRBV2 and TRBJ1-5, the CDR3 gives the full variable domain: EPEVTQTPSHQVTQMGQEVILRCVPISNHLYFYWYRQILGQKVEFLVSFYNNEISEKSEIFDDQFSVERPDGSNFTLKIRSTKLEDSAMYFCASSVVPGNSNQPQHFGDGTRLSIL.

This clone was observed a handful of times. The rearrangement joins TRBV27 to TRBJ1-2; TRBD1 aligns across 7 bases. Germline V gene sequence: CDR1 MNHEY, CDR2 SMNVEV (reference sequence). The CDR3 runs to 15 residues. V shed 2 bases and J 0 bases; nucleotides not matched to a gene: 3. The CDR3 bases are TGTGCCAGCAGTTTAGGGGGGACAGCTAACTATGGCTACACCTTC. As protein: CASSLGGTANYGYTF.

The chain joins TRBV2 to TRBJ1-2, with unresolved D. Germline CDR1 SNHLY, CDR2 FYNNEI. CDR3 length equals 14 residues. Trimming took off 3 bases at V and 4 bases at J, with 12 bases between the two ends. The CDR3 loop reads CASSESRALYGYTF. In nucleotides, the CDR3 is TGTGCCAGCAGTGAGTCGCGGGCCCTCTATGGCTACACCTTC.

The rearrangement joins TRBV25-1 to TRBJ2-5, with a possible D match to TRBD2 (6 bases). CDR1 is MGHDK and CDR2 is SYGVNS in the germline V gene. V was trimmed by 4 bases and J by 5 bases, leaving 11 bases between them. The CDR3 runs to 13 residues. CDR3 amino acids: CASSAGLSETQYF. CDR3 DNA sequence: TGTGCCAGCAGTGCCGGACTAAGTGAGACCCAGTACTTC.

The CDR3 DNA is TGTGCCATCAGTCCAACTAGCGGGGGGTCATCGAACACCGGGGAGCTGTTTTTT. Protein sequence: CAISPTSGGSSNTGELFF. The V gene is TRBV10-3, the J gene TRBJ2-2, with 12 bases lining up with TRBD2. V shed 5 bases and J 0 bases; nucleotides not matched to a gene: 7. The CDR3 is 18 residues long. Germline values: CDR1 ENHRY, CDR2 SYGVKD.

The chain joins TRBV24-1 to TRBJ2-2, with D possibly matching TRBD2 (6 bases). Looked up from germline, CDR1 is KGHDR and CDR2 is SFDVKD. Trimming took 0 bases from V and 5 from J, leaving 12 bases between them. The CDR3 loop spans 16 amino acids. The CDR3 is CATSDLGVGGTGELFF. As DNA, the CDR3 is TGTGCCACCAGTGATTTGGGCGTTGGAGGGACCGGGGAGCTGTTTTTT.

The chain combines TRBV7-9 with TRBJ2-7; D unclear. V was cut by 4 bases and J by 0 bases, with 4 bases left in between. This CDR3 is built from 12 residues. CDR1 and CDR2 (germline): SEHNR, FQNEAQ (reference sequence). This CDR3 reads CASSSSSYEQYF. The CDR3 DNA reads as TGTGCCAGCAGCTCTAGCTCCTACGAGCAGTACTTC.

The genes are TRBV29-1 and TRBJ1-1; TRBD1 is a possible D gene (6 bases). The CDR3 contains 12 residues. V was pared by 7 bases and J by 1 base, with 10 bases between. Germline V gene lookup returns CDR1 SQVTM and CDR2 ANQGSEA. CDR3 coding DNA: TGCAGCGATCTACAGGGGAACACTGAAGCTTTCTTT. This encodes CSDLQGNTEAFF.

The rearrangement joins TRBV3-1 (or the pseudogene TRBV3-2) to TRBJ1-1, with D uncertain. The V gene lost 0 bases and the J gene lost 5 bases, with 7 bases spanning the gap. The germline V gene has CDR1 LGHDT and CDR2 YNNKEL (reference sequence). CDR3 length: 13 amino acids. In DNA, the CDR3 is TGTGCCAGCAGCCAAGATCTCGTGACTGAAGCTTTCTTT. Amino acids: CASSQDLVTEAFF.

This chain joins TRBV2 and TRBJ1-2; 7 positions match TRBD1. CDR1 and CDR2 from the germline V gene are SNHLY and FYNNEI. The junction had 6 bases not matched to a gene; V was cut back by 6 bases and J by 8 bases. The CDR3 loop spans 12 amino acids. The CDR3 sequence is CASRGGIYGYTF. CDR3 coding DNA: TGTGCCAGCAGAGGGGGCATTTACGGCTACACCTTC.

V is TRBV30 and J is TRBJ2-1, with D possibly TRBD1 on 5 matching bases. The germline gives CDR1 GTSNPN, CDR2 SVGIG (reference sequence). Trimming shortened V by 2 bases and J by 6 bases, and 26 bases separated the two germline ends. This CDR3 has 18 amino acids. The CDR3 DNA is TGTGCCTGGAGTCCCGAGATGGGGTTAAGGGGTTGGGTCAATGAGCAGTTCTTC. Translating gives CAWSPEMGLRGWVNEQFF.

J is TRBJ2-6 and V is TRBV6-5; a possible D gene is TRBD2 (5 bases). Looked up from germline, CDR1 is MNHEY and CDR2 is SVGAGI. V was shortened by 10 bases and J by 4 bases, with 17 bases between the two germline ends. CDR3 length equals 15 residues. The CDR3 spells CAIRGLSAGANVLTF. Written as DNA, the CDR3 is TGTGCCATTCGGGGTCTGTCGGCCGGGGCCAACGTCCTGACTTTC.

This clone is a singleton in its sample. The rearrangement joins TRBV11-2 to TRBJ1-6, with D uncertain. This CDR3 has 14 residues. Trimming took 0 bases from V and 5 from J, leaving 5 bases between them. Germline CDR1 and CDR2: SGHAT and FQNNGV. The CDR3 DNA sequence: TGTGCCAGCAGCTTAGAAGGAGATAATTCACCCCTCCACTTT. The encoded protein is CASSLEGDNSPLHF.

Only one count was recorded for this clone. The V call is TRBV28, the J call TRBJ1-5; D is unclear. This CDR3 is 14 amino acids long. Between the trimmed V and J ends, which lost 1 base and 5 bases, there was a span of 9 bases. Germline V CDR1 and CDR2: MDHEN, SYDVKM. The CDR3 loop reads CASSLSGLYQPQHF. The CDR3 DNA reads TGTGCCAGCAGTTTATCAGGACTTTATCAGCCCCAGCATTTT.

This chain links TRBV3-1 (or the pseudogene TRBV3-2) with TRBJ2-4; the match to TRBD1 covers 8 bases. The CDR3 is 15 residues long. Per the germline V gene, CDR1 is LGHDT and CDR2 is YNNKEL (reference sequence). V lost 4 bases and J lost 0; bases outside the gene matches: 2. The CDR3 nucleotides are TGTGCCAGCAGCCTTCAGGGGGCAGCCAAAAACATTCAGTACTTC. This translates into CASSLQGAAKNIQYF.

The chain is built from TRBV30 and TRBJ1-6; weak D call: TRBD1 (5 bases). The V end lost 3 bases, the J end lost 10 bases, and 10 bases lay between the germline ends. This CDR3 comprises 12 residues. Looked up from germline, CDR1 is GTSNPN and CDR2 is SVGIG (reference sequence). Here the CDR3 reads CAWREGVSPLHF. CDR3 DNA: TGTGCCTGGAGAGAAGGGGTGTCACCCCTCCACTTT.

The chain joins TRBV3-1 (or the pseudogene TRBV3-2) to TRBJ2-7, with a tentative D call TRBD2 (5 bases). Per the germline V gene, CDR1 is LGHDT and CDR2 is YNNKEL (reference sequence). Trimming took off 4 bases at V and 4 bases at J, with 14 bases between the two ends. The length of the CDR3 is 14 residues. CDR3 coding DNA: TGTGCCAGCAGCCTCCCCGGGGAGTTTTACGAGCAGTACTTC. Translating gives CASSLPGEFYEQYF.

The chain links TRBV29-1 to TRBJ2-2; 9 bases fit TRBD1. The junction had 3 bases not matched to a gene; V was cut back by 7 bases and J by 0 bases. The CDR3 has 14 residues. CDR1 SQVTM and CDR2 ANQGSEA come from the germline V gene. The CDR3 sequence is CSGGQGSNTGELFF. CDR3 in DNA: TGCAGCGGGGGACAGGGATCGAACACCGGGGAGCTGTTTTTT.